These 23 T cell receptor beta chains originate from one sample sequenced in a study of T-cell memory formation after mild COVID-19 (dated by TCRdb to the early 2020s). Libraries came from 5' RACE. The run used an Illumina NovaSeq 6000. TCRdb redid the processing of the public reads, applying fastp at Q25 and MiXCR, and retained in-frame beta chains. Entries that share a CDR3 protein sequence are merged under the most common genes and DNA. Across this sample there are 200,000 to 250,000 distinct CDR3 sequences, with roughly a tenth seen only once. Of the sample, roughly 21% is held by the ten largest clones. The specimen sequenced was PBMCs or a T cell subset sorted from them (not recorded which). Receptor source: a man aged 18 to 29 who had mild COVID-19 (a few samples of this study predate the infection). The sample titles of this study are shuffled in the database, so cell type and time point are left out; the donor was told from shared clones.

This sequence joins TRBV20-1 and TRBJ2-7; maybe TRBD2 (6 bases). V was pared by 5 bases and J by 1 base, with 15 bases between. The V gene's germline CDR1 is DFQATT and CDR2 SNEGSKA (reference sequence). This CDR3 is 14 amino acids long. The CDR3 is CSADNPGLSYEQYF. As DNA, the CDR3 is TGCAGTGCTGACAATCCGGGACTTTCCTACGAGCAGTACTTC.

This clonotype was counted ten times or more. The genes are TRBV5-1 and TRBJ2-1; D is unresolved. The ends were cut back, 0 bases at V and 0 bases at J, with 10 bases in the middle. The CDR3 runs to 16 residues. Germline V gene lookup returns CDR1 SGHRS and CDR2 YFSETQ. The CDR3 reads CASSLAVVSSYNEQFF. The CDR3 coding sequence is TGCGCCAGCAGCTTGGCGGTGGTCAGCTCCTACAATGAGCAGTTCTTC.

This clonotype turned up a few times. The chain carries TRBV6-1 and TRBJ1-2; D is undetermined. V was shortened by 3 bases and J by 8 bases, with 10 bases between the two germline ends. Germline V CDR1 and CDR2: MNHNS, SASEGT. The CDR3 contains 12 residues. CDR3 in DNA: TGTGCCAGCAGTGAGGCAGACCGGGGCTACACCTTC. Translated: CASSEADRGYTF.

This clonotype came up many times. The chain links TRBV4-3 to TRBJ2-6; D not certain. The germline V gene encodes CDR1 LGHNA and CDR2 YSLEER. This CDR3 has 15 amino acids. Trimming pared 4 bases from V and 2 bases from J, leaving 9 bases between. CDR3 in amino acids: CASSRGSTGANVLTF. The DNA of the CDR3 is TGCGCCAGCAGCCGCGGATCCACTGGGGCCAACGTCCTGACTTTC.

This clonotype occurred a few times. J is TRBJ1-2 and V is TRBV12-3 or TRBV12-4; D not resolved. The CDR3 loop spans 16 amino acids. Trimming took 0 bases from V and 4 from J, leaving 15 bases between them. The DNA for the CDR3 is TGTGCCAGCAGTTTAGCCGGCCAGGCGATACCCTATGGCTACACCTTC. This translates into CASSLAGQAIPYGYTF.

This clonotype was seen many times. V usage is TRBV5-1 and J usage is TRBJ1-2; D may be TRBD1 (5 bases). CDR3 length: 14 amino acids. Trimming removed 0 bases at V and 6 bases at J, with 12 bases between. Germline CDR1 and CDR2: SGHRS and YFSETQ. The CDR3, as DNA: TGCGCCAGCAGCTTGGGGGGGGAGGGCCATGGCTACACCTTC. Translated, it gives CASSLGGEGHGYTF.

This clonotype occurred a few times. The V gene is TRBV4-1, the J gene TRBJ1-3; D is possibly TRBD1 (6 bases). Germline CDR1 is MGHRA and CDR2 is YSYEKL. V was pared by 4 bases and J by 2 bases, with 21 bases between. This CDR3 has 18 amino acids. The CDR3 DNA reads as TGCGCCAGCAGCCGGATGACACAGGGTCTCGGCCCTGGAAACACCATATATTTT. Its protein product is CASSRMTQGLGPGNTIYF.

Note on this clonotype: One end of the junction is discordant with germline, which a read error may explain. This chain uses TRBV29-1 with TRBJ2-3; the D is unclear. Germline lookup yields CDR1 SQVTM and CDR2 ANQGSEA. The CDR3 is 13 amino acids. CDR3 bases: TGCAGCGTTGTCACGGGTTCCACAGATATGCAGTATTTT. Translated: CSVVTGSTDMQYF.

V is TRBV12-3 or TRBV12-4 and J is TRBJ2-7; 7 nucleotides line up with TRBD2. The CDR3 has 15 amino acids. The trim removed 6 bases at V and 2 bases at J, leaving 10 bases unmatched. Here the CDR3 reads CASRDLGGGPYEQYF. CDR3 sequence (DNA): TGTGCCAGCAGGGACCTGGGCGGGGGACCCTACGAGCAGTACTTC.

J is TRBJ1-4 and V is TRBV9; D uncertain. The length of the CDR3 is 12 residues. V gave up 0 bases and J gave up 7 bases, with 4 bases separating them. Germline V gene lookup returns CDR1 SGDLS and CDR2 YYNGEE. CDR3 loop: CASSVDFEKLFF. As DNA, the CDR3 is TGTGCCAGCAGCGTAGACTTTGAAAAACTGTTTTTT.

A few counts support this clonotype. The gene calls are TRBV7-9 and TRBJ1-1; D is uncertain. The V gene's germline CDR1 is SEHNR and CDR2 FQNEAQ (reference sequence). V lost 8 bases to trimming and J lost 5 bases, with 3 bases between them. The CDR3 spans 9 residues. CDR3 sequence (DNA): TGTGCCAGCCCAACTGAAGCTTTCTTT. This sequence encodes CASPTEAFF.

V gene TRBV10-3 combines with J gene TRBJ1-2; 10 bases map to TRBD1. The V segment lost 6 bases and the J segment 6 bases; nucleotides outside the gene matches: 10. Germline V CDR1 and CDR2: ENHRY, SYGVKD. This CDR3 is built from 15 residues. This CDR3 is CAIRNDRGLFDGYTF. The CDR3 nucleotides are TGTGCCATCAGGAATGACAGGGGGCTCTTCGATGGCTACACCTTC.

As DNA, the CDR3 is TGCAGCGTTCGGGGTAGCCTGAAAAACAATGAGCAGTTCTTC. Its protein is CSVRGSLKNNEQFF. V is TRBV29-1 and J is TRBJ2-1, with TRBD2 as a possible D gene (5 bases). With 5 bases removed from V and 5 bases from J, the gap between germline ends came to 16 bases. CDR1 SQVTM and CDR2 ANQGSEA come from the germline V gene. There are 14 residues in the CDR3.

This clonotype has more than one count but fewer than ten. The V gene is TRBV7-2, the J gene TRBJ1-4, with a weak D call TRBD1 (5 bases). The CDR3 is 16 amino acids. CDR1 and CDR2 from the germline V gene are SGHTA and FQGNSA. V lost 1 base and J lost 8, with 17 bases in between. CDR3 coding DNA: TGTGCCAGCAGCTTAGTAGGCGTTCTCTGGGGGGAAAAACTGTTTTTT. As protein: CASSLVGVLWGEKLFF.

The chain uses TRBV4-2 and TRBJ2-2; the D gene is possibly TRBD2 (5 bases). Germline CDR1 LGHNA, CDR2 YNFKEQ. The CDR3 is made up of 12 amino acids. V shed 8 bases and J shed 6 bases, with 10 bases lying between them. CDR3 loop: CASRFSAGELFF. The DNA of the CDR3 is TGTGCCAGCCGGTTTAGCGCCGGGGAGCTGTTTTTT.

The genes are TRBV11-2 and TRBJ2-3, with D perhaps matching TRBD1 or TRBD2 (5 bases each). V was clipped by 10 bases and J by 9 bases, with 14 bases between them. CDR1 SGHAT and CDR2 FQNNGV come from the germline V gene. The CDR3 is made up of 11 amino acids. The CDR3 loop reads CATGRTGTQYF. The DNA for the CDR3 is TGTGCCACGGGACGGACTGGCACGCAGTATTTT.

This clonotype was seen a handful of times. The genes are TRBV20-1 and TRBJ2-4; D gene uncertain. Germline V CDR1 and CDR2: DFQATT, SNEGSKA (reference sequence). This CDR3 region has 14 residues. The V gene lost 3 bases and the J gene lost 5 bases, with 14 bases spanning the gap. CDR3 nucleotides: TGCAGTGCTAGGCCGGCTATGAAGGAAAACATTCAGTACTTC. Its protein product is CSARPAMKENIQYF.

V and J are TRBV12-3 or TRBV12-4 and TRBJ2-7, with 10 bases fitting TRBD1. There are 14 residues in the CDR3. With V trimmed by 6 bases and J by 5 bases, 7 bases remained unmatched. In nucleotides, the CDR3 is TGTGCCAGCAGGTCAACCGGGACAGGGGACGAGCAGTACTTC. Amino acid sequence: CASRSTGTGDEQYF.

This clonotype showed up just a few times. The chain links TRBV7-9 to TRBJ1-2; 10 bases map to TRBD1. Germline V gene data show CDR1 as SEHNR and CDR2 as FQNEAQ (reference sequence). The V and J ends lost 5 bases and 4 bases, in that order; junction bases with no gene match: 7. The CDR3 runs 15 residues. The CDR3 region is CASSGTGVKSYGYTF. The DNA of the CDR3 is TGTGCCAGCAGCGGGACAGGGGTAAAGTCCTATGGCTACACCTTC.

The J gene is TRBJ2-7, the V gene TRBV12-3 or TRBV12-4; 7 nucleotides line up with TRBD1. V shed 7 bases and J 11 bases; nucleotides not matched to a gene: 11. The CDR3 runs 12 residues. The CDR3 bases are TGTGCCAGCAACTCCTACGCGGACAGGAAGTACTTC. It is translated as CASNSYADRKYF.

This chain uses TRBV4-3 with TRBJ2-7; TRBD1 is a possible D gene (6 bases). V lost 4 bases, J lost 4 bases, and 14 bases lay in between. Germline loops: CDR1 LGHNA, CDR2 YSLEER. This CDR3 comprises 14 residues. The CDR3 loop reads CASSPRDTQYEQYF. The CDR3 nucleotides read TGCGCCAGCAGCCCTCGGGACACACAGTACGAGCAGTACTTC.

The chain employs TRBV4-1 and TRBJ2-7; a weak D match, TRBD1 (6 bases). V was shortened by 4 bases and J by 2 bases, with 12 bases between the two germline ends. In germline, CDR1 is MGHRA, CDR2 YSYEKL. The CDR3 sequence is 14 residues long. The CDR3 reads CASSPKQGTYEQYV. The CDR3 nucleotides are TGCGCCAGCAGCCCCAAACAGGGTACCTACGAGCAGTACGTC.

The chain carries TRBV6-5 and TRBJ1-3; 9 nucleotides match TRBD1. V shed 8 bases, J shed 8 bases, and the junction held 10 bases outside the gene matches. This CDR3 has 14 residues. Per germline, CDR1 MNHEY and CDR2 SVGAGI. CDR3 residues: CASLDRDREDTIYF. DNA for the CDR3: TGTGCCAGCCTTGATCGGGACAGGGAAGACACCATATATTTT.